These 4 T cell receptor beta chains were sequenced from one sample in a study of OX40 agonist ivuxolimab in advanced cancers. Assay used: immunoSEQ multiplex PCR; TCRdb lists only in-frame clones, some missing. The data contain 9,500 to 12,000 clones, 76% of them singletons. The input for sequencing was CD4+ or CD8+ T cells sorted from blood, taken in a trial of the OX40 agonist ivuxolimab. The receptors originated from an adult with an advanced solid tumor such as melanoma, head and neck, liver or kidney cancer.

This clone was observed once. The chain couples TRBV29-1 to TRBJ1-2; possible D gene TRBD1, 5 bases. The CDR3 runs to 13 residues. Deletions cut 7 bases from V and 0 bases from J, with 12 bases between. CDR1 and CDR2 (germline): SQVTM, ANQGSEA. The CDR3 nucleotides read TGCAGCGCCGGGACCGACTCTAACTATGGCTACACCTTC. This sequence encodes CSAGTDSNYGYTF. The entire variable domain, with the rest obtained from reference TRBV29-1 and TRBJ1-2, is as follows: SAVISQKPSRDICQRGTSLTIQCQVDSQVTMMFWYRQQPGQSLTLIATANQGSEATYESGFVIDKFPISRPNLTFSTLTVSNMSPEDSSIYLCSAGTDSNYGYTFGSGTRLTVV.

The genes are TRBV7-9 and TRBJ2-7; weak D call: TRBD1 (5 bases). The germline V and J ends were trimmed by 2 bases and 4 bases, with 12 bases remaining between them. The CDR3 has 14 amino acids. In germline, CDR1 is SEHNR, CDR2 FQNEAQ (reference sequence). The CDR3 spells CASSLSTDHYEQYF. The CDR3 DNA is TGTGCCAGCAGCTTATCGACAGACCATTACGAGCAGTACTTC.

J is TRBJ2-3 and V is TRBV5-7; 9 positions agree with TRBD1. TRBV5-7 is classed as an ORF, of uncertain function. This CDR3 is 15 amino acids long. Unmatched junction bases numbered 10, after V lost 6 bases and J lost 5 bases. The CDR3 nucleotides are TGTGCCAGCAACCCAAACAGGGGGCAAAGAGATACGCAGTATTTT. This translates into CASNPNRGQRDTQYF.

Note on this clone: The sample holds other DNA sequences that translate to the same CDR3. The J gene is TRBJ1-2, the V gene TRBV7-8; no definite D call. The germline V and J ends were trimmed by 1 base and 5 bases, with 14 bases remaining between them. The germline V gene has CDR1 SGHVS and CDR2 FQNEAQ. The CDR3 has 15 residues. The CDR3 sequence: CASSLERYVTYGYTF. In DNA, the CDR3 is TGTGCCAGCAGCTTAGAGCGTTATGTTACGTATGGCTACACCTTC. Full variable domain (outside the CDR3, taken from reference TRBV7-8 and TRBJ1-2): GAGVSQSPRYKVAKRGQDVALRCDPISGHVSLFWYQQALGQGPEFLTYFQNEAQLDKSGLPSDRFFAERPEGSVSTLKIQRTQQEDSAVYLCASSLERYVTYGYTFGSGTRLTVV.